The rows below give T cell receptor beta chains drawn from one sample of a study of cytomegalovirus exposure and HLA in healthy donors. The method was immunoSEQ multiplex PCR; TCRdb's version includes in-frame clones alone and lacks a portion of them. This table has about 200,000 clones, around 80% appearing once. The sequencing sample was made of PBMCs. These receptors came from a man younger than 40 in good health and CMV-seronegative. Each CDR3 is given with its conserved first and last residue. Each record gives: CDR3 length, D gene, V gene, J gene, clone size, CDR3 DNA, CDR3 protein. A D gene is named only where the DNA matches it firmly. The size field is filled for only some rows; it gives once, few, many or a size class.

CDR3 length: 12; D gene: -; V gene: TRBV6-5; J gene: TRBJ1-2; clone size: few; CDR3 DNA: TGTGCCAGCAGTGTAGGGGTGGGTGGCTACACCTTC; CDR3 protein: CASSVGVGGYTF
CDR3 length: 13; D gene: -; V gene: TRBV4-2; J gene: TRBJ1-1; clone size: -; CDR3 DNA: TGTGCCAGCAACCAAGTAATGAACACTGAAGCTTTCTTT; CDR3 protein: CASNQVMNTEAFF
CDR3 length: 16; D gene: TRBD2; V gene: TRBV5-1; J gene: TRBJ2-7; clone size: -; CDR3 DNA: TGCGCCAGCAGCTTGGGTGCGGCGGGAGGGCCCAGCGAGCAGTACTTC; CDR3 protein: CASSLGAAGGPSEQYF
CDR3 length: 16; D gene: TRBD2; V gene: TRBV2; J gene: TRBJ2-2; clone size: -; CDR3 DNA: TGTGCCAGCAGTCCTTCTAGCGGGAGCAACACCGGGGAGCTGTTTTTT; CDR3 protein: CASSPSSGSNTGELFF
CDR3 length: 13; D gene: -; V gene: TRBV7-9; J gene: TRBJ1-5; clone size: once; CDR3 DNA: TGTGCCAGCAGCGCCCAGGGTATTCAGCCCCAGCATTTT; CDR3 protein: CASSAQGIQPQHF
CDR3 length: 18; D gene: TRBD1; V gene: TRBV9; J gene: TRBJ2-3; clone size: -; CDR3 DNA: TGTGCCAGCAGCGTAGAGGGTGGGACAGGGGGTATGGGAGATACGCAGTATTTT; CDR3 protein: CASSVEGGTGGMGDTQYF
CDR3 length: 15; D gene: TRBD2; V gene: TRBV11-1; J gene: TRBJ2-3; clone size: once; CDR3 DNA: TGTGCCAGCAGCTTGGCGGGAGGGCCCACAGATACGCAGTATTTT; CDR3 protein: CASSLAGGPTDTQYF
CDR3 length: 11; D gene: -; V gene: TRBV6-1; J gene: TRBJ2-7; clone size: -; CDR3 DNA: TGTGCCAGCAGTGGGTGGGCCGAGCAGTACTTC; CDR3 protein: CASSGWAEQYF
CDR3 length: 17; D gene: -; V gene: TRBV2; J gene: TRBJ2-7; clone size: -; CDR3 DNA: TGTGCCAGCAGTGAACTGAGAGCAGGGCTAAGCTCCTACGAGCAGTACTTC; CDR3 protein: CASSELRAGLSSYEQYF
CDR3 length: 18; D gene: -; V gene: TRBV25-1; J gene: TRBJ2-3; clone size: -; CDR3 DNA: TGTGCCAGCAGTGAAAAAAAGCTTCTGACGGGGGAACCAGATACGCAGTATTTT; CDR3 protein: CASSEKKLLTGEPDTQYF
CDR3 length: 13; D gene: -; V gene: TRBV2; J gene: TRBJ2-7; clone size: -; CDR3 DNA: TGTGCCGGGTCTACCGGGAACCCCTACGAGCAGTACTTC; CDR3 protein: CAGSTGNPYEQYF
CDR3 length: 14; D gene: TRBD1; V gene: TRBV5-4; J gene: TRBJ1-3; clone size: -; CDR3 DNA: TGTGCCAGCAGCCCAGGACAGGGGAGGGACACCATATATTTT; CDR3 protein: CASSPGQGRDTIYF
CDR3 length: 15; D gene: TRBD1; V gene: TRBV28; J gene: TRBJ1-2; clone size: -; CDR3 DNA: TGTGCCAGCAGCGTAGGGACAGGGGCTAACTATGGCTACACCTTC; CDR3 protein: CASSVGTGANYGYTF
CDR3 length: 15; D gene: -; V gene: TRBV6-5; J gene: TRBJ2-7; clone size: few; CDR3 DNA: TGTGCCACGGGATTTACGGGTCCCAATTTGTGGGAGCAGTACTTC; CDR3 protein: CATGFTGPNLWEQYF
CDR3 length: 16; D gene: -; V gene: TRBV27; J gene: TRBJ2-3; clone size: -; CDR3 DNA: TGTGCCAGCAGTCCCCGGACTGTCCCTAGCACAGATACGCAGTATTTT; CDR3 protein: CASSPRTVPSTDTQYF
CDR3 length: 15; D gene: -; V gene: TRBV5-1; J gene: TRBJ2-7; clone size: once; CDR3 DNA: TGCGCCAGCAGCTTGGACCAGGGGAACACCTACGAGCAGTACTTC; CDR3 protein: CASSLDQGNTYEQYF
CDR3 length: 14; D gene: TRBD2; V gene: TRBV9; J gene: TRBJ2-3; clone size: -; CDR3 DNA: TGTGCCAGCTCTGGGGCGGGAGCGGCAGATACGCAGTATTTT; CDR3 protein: CASSGAGAADTQYF
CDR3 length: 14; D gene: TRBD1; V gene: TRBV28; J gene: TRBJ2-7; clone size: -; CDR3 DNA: TGTGCCAGCAGTTATCGGACAGGGGCCTACGAGCAGTACTTC; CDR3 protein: CASSYRTGAYEQYF